A single T cell receptor (beta chain) is shown here with its context. The data stem from a study of cytomegalovirus exposure and HLA in healthy donors. Germline V gene data show CDR1 as SGDLS and CDR2 as YYNGEE. The junction had 15 bases not matched to a gene; V was cut back by 2 bases and J by 4 bases. This CDR3 spans 19 amino acids. PCR used 60 Vbeta primers and 13 Jbeta primers. Sequenced by immunoSEQ multiplex PCR; TCRdb stores in-frame clones only, minus some. The table has roughly 130,000 clones, 80% seen once. The clonotype originates from a male donor in good health and CMV-seronegative. The material sequenced was PBMCs. The chain has TRBV9 and TRBJ2-1; 10 bases are a match to TRBD2. This chain's CDR3 is CASSVHRTSGSGAYNEQFF. The CDR3 nucleotides are TGTGCCAGCAGCGTCCACCGGACTAGCGGTTCCGGGGCTTACAATGAGCAGTTCTTC.